Following are 10 T cell receptor beta chains from one sample sequenced in a study of T cell responses to AZD1222 COVID-19 vaccine. Repertoires were generated with immunoSEQ multiplex PCR, while TCRdb's copy carries only in-frame clones and drops some. Among about 66,000 clones listed, 88% were seen once. This specimen consisted of peripheral blood, obtained 28 days after the second dose of the MenACWY control vaccine. Receptors originate from an adult who received the MenACWY meningococcal vaccine as a control.

The chain joins TRBV28 to TRBJ1-1; TRBD1 is a possible D gene (5 bases). The CDR3 contains 14 residues. The germline V gene encodes CDR1 MDHEN and CDR2 SYDVKM. Trimming pared 2 bases from V and 1 base from J, leaving 8 bases between. The CDR3, as DNA: TGTGCCAGCAGTTTAGGGGGTAAGAACACTGAAGCTTTCTTT. Translated: CASSLGGKNTEAFF.

The gene calls are TRBV5-1 and TRBJ1-2; no firm D call. The CDR3 sequence is 13 residues long. Germline values: CDR1 SGHRS, CDR2 YFSETQ. Trimming removed 7 bases at V and 3 bases at J, with 13 bases between. The CDR3, as DNA: TGCGCCAGCCGTAGCGACGGGGACTATGGCTACACCTTC. Protein sequence: CASRSDGDYGYTF.

V is TRBV7-2 and J is TRBJ1-1; D uncertain. CDR1 is SGHTA and CDR2 is FQGNSA in the germline V gene. CDR3 length: 14 residues. The V end was cut by 4 bases, the J end by 6 bases, with 15 bases between. The CDR3 DNA is TGTGCCAGCAGCTCGACCCGAGAGGATCCTGAAGCTTTCTTT. The encoded protein is CASSSTREDPEAFF.

CDR3 bases: TGTGCCGGCCGCGGTCCCCCAGATTACGAGCAGTACTTC. Protein product: CAGRGPPDYEQYF. This chain joins TRBV19 and TRBJ2-7; D gene uncertain. The V gene's germline CDR1 is LNHDA and CDR2 SQIVND (reference sequence). Trimming cost V 11 bases and J 4 bases, with 18 bases left between them. There are 13 residues in the CDR3.

The rearrangement links TRBV9 to TRBJ2-5; TRBD1 matches at 7 bases. The V segment lost 3 bases and the J segment 5 bases; nucleotides outside the gene matches: 7. CDR1 is SGDLS and CDR2 is YYNGEE in the germline V gene. The CDR3 spans 14 residues. For the CDR3, the DNA is TGTGCCAGCAGCGAGACAGGGTTTGGGGAGACCCAGTACTTC. Protein sequence: CASSETGFGETQYF.

The DNA of the CDR3 is TGTGCCATCAGTGAAGGGGTTGGGACAGGCTTCTCTGGGGCCAACGTCCTGACTTTC. As protein: CAISEGVGTGFSGANVLTF. The chain uses TRBV10-3 and TRBJ2-6; 8 bases match TRBD1. This CDR3 has 19 amino acids. The germline CDR1 and CDR2 sequences are ENHRY and SYGVKD. After removal of 3 bases from V and 0 bases from J, the junction contained 10 bases not matched to a gene.

This clone was counted a few times. In DNA form, the CDR3 reads TGTGCCAGCAGCTTGTTTAGCGGGGGGCCGTACAATGAGCAGTTCTTC. It yields the protein CASSLFSGGPYNEQFF. The chain links TRBV5-5 to TRBJ2-1; 10 positions agree with TRBD2. The CDR3 runs to 16 residues. V lost 1 base, J lost 4 bases, and 5 bases stayed unmatched. Germline CDR1 reads SGHKS; CDR2 reads YYEKEE (reference sequence). The full variable domain, rest sourced from reference TRBV5-5 and TRBJ2-1, is DAGVTQSPTHLIKTRGQQVTLRCSPISGHKSVSWYQQVLGQGPQFIFQYYEKEERGRGNFPDRFSARQFPNYSSELNVNALLLGDSALYLCASSLFSGGPYNEQFFGPGTRLTVL.

The rearrangement joins TRBV5-5 to TRBJ1-2; D might be TRBD1 (5 bases). Germline CDR1 and CDR2: SGHKS and YYEKEE (reference sequence). There are 13 residues in the CDR3. V was cut by 1 base and J by 4 bases, with 8 bases left in between. CDR3 nucleotides: TGTGCCAGCAGCTTGAGGGGTTTCTATGGCTACACCTTC. It yields the protein CASSLRGFYGYTF.

The chain is built from TRBV30 and TRBJ1-2, with 9 nucleotides matching TRBD1. The germline gives CDR1 GTSNPN, CDR2 SVGIG (reference sequence). The CDR3 is 13 residues long. Unmatched junction bases numbered 6, after V lost 2 bases and J lost 8 bases. CDR3 sequence (DNA): TGTGCCTGGAGTACCGGGACAGGGAGCGGCTACACCTTC. Protein sequence: CAWSTGTGSGYTF.

V is TRBV5-1 and J is TRBJ2-1; the match to TRBD2 covers 10 bases. This CDR3 contains 18 residues. Germline V gene data show CDR1 as SGHRS and CDR2 as YFSETQ. V lost 0 bases to trimming and J lost 2 bases; unmatched junction nucleotides: 8. CDR3 protein: CASSLASGGGDPYNEQFF. The CDR3 bases are TGCGCCAGCAGCTTGGCCAGCGGGGGGGGAGACCCCTACAATGAGCAGTTCTTC.